The 10 T cell receptor beta chains below all came from one sample that was sequenced in a study of a mutant IDH1 vaccine in newly diagnosed glioma. Data came from immunoSEQ multiplex PCR; TCRdb stores just in-frame clones and leaves some out. The data hold tens of thousands of clones, with 86% observed a single time. The time point was: baseline, week 1 (first vaccination visit). The treatment here: pre-vaccination baseline after standard-of-care therapy. The sequencing here drew on PBMCs, taken from a glioma patient treated with radiotherapy, temozolomide or both. Every receptor here comes from a man aged 30-40 years with glioma.

Note on this clone: A junction boundary mismatches the germline segment, possibly from a read error. This rearrangement joins TRBV27 to TRBJ1-2; 10 bases match TRBD1. The CDR3 runs 18 residues. Looked up from germline, CDR1 is MNHEY and CDR2 is SMNVEV (reference sequence). The CDR3 bases are TGTGCCAGCAGCGAGTGGGGGGGACAGGGGCCCCTCGTAGCCGGCTACGCCTTC. Translating it yields CASSEWGGQGPLVAGYAF.

The chain links TRBV23-1 to TRBJ2-2; TRBD1 aligns across 9 bases. TRBV23-1 is an ORF, and what it does is uncertain. V shed 4 bases and J 1 base; nucleotides not matched to a gene: 7. The CDR3 is 17 amino acids. CDR3 sequence reads: CASSRGPGQGNTGELFF. The CDR3 nucleotides are TGCGCCAGCAGTCGCGGTCCGGGACAGGGGAACACCGGGGAGCTGTTTTTT.

The J gene is TRBJ1-1, the V gene TRBV18, with a tentative D call TRBD1 (6 bases). From germline, CDR1 is KGHSH and CDR2 LQKENI. This CDR3 comprises 15 residues. V lost 3 bases and J lost 3, with 14 bases in between. The CDR3 nucleotides read TGTGCCAGCTCACCCCAGGGGAGGTTGGACACTGAAGCTTTCTTT. Its translation is CASSPQGRLDTEAFF.

The chain is built from TRBV11-2 and TRBJ1-1, with unresolved D. V was clipped by 1 base and J by 2 bases, with 17 bases between them. The CDR3 is 17 residues long. The germline V gene has CDR1 SGHAT and CDR2 FQNNGV. The DNA for the CDR3 is TGTGCCAGCAGCTTAGGAGGGAAGTTTGGCCCTAACACTGAAGCTTTCTTT. Translation: CASSLGGKFGPNTEAFF.

The CDR3 region has the DNA TGTGCCAGCAGTGAACGGGACAGTTGGGAGCAGTACTTC. Its translation is CASSERDSWEQYF. This chain links TRBV2 with TRBJ2-7; 7 nucleotides line up with TRBD1. Looked up from germline, CDR1 is SNHLY and CDR2 is FYNNEI. V was pared by 2 bases and J by 7 bases, with 5 bases of the junction left unmatched. The CDR3 totals 13 residues.

The chain has TRBV5-1 and TRBJ2-7, with 10 bases lining up with TRBD2. Germline trimming cut 5 bases from V and 6 bases from J; bases unmatched to any gene: 11. The CDR3 consists of 15 residues. Germline V gene data show CDR1 as SGHRS and CDR2 as YFSETQ. CDR3 region: CASSLIAGGLGEQYF. CDR3 coding DNA: TGCGCCAGCAGTCTAATAGCGGGGGGCCTGGGCGAGCAGTACTTC.

The rearrangement links TRBV12-5 to TRBJ2-5; the D is unclear. CDR3 length: 12 amino acids. Looked up from germline, CDR1 is LGHNT and CDR2 is FRNRAP. Trimming stripped 6 bases from V and 4 bases from J, with 9 bases between. CDR3 DNA sequence: TGTGCTAGTGGCCCAGTGAGAGAGACCCAGTACTTC. Its translation: CASGPVRETQYF. Full variable domain (outside the CDR3, taken from reference TRBV12-5 and TRBJ2-5): DARVTQTPRHKVTEMGQEVTMRCQPILGHNTVFWYRQTMMQGLELLAYFRNRAPLDDSGMPKDRFSAEMPDATLATLKIQPSEPRDSAVYFCASGPVRETQYFGPGTRLLVL.

This sequence joins TRBV6-6 and TRBJ2-3; D is perhaps TRBD1 (8 bases). V dropped 10 bases and J dropped 4 bases, with 18 bases sitting between them. CDR3 size: 14 residues. The germline V gene has CDR1 MNHNY and CDR2 SVGAGI (reference sequence). The CDR3 DNA reads TGTGCCACCAAGGACAGGGAGGGGGCAGATACGCAGTATTTT. Its translation: CATKDREGADTQYF.

The rearrangement joins TRBV6-4 to TRBJ1-1, with D unclear. There are 12 residues in the CDR3. Germline-derived CDR1 and CDR2 are MRHNA and SNTAGT. Trimming took 6 bases from V and 3 from J, leaving 8 bases between them. CDR3 sequence: CASRVFHTEAFF. The CDR3 coding sequence is TGTGCCAGCAGGGTTTTTCACACTGAAGCTTTCTTT.

The V gene is TRBV5-1, the J gene TRBJ2-7, with D perhaps TRBD1 (7 bases). The CDR3 has 14 amino acids. The V end was cut by 3 bases, the J end by 6 bases, with 16 bases between. Looked up from germline, CDR1 is SGHRS and CDR2 is YFSETQ. CDR3 sequence (DNA): TGCGCCAGCAGCTCCCGACAGGGAGGTTCCGAGCAGTACTTC. Translation gives CASSSRQGGSEQYF.